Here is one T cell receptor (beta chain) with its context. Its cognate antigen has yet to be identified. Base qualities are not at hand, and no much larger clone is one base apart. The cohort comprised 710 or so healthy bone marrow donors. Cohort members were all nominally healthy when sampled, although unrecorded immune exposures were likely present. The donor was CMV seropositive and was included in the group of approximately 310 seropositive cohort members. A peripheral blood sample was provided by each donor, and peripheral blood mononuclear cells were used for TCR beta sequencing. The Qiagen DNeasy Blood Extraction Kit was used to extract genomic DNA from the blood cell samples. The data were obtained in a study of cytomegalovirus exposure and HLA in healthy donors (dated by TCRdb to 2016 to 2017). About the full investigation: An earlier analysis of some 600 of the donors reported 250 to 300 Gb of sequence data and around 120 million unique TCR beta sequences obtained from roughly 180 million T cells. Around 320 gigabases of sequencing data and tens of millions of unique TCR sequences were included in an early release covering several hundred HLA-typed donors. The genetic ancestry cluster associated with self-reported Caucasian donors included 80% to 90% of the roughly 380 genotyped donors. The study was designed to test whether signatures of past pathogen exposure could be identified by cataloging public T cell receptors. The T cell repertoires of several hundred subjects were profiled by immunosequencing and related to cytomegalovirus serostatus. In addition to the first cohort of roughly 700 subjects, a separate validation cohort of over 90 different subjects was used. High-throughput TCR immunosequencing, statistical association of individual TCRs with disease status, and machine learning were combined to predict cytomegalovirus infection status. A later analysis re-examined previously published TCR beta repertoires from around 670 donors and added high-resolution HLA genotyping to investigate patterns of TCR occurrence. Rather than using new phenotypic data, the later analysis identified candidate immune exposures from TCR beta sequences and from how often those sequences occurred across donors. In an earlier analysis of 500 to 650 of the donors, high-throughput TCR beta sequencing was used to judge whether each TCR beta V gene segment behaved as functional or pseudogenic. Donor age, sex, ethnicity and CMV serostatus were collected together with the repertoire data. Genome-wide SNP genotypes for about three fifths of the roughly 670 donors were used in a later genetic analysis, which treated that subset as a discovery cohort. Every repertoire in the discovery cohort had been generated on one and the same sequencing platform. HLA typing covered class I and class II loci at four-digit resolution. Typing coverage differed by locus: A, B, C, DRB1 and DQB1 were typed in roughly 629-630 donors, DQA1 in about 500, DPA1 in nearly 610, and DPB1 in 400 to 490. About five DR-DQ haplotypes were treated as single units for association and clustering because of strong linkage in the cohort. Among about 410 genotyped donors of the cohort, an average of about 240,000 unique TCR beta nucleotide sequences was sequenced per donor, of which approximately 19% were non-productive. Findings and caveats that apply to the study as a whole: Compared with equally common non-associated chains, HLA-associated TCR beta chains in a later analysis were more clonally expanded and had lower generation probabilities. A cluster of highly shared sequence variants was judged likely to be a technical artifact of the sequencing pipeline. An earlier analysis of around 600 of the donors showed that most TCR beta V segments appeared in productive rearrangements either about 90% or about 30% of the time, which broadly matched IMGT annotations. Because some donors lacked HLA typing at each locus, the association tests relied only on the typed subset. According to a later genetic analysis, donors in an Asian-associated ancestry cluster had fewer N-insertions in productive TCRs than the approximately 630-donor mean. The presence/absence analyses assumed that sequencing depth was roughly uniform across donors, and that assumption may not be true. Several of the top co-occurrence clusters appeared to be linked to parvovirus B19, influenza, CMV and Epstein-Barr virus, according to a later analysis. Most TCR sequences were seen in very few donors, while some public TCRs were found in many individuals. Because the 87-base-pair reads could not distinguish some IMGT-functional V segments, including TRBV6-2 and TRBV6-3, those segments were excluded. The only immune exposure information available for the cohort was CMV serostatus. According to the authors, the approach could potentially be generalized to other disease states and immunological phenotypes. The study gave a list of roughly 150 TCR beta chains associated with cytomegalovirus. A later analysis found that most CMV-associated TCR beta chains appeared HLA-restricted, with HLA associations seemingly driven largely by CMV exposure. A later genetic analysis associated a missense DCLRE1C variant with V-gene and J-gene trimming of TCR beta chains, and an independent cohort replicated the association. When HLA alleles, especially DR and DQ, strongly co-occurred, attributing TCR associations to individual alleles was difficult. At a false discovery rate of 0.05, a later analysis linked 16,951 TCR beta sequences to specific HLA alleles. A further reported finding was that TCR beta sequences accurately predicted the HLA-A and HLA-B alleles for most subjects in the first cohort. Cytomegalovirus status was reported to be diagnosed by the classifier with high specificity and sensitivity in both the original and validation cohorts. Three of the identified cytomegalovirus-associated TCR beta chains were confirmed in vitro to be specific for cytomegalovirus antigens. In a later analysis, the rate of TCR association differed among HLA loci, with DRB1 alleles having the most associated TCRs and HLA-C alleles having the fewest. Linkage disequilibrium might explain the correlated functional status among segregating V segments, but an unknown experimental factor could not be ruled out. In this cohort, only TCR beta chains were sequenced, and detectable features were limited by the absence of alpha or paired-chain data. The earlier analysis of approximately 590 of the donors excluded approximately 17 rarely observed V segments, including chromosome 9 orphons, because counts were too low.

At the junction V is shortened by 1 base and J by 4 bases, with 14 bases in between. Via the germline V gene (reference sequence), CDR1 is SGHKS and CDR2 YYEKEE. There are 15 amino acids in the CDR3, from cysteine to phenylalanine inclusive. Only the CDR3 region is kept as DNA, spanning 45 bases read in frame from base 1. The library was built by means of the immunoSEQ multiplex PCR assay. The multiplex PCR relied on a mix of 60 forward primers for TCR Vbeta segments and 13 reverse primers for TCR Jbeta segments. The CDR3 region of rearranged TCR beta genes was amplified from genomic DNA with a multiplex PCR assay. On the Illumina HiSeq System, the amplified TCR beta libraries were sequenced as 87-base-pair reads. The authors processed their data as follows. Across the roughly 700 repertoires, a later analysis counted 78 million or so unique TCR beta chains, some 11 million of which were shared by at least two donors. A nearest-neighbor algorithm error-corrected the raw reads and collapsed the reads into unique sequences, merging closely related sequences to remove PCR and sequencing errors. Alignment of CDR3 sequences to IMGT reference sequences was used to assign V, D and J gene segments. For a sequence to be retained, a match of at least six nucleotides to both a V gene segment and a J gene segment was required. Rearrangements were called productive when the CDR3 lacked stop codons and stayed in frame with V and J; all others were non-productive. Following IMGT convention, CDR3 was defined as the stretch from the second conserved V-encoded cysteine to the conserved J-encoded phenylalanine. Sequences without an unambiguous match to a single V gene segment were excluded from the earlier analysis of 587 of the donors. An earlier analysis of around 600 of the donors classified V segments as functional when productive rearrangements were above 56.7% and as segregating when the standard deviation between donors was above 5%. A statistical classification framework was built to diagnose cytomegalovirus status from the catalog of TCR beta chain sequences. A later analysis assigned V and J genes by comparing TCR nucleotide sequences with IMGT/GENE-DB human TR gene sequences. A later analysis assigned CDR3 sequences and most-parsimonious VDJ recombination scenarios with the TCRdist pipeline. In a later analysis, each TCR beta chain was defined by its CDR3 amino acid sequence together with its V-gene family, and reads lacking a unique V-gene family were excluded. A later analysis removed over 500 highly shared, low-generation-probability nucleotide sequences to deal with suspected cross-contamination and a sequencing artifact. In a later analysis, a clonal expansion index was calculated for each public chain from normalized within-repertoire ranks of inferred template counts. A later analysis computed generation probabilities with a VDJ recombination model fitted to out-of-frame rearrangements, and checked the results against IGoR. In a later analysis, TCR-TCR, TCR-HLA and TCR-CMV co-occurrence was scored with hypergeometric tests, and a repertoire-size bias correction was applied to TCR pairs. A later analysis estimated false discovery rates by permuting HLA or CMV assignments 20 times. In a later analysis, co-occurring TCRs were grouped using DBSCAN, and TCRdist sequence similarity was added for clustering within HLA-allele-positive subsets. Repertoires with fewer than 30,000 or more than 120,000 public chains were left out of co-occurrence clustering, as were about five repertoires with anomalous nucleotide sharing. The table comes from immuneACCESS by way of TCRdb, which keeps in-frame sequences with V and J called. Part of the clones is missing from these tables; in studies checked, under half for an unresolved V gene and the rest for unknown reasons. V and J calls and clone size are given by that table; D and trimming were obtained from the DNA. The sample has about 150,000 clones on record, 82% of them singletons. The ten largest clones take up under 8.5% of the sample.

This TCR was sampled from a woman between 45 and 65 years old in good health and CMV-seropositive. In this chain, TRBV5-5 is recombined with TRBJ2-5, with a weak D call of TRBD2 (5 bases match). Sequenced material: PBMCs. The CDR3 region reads CASSLYRESRETQYF. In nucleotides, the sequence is TGTGCCAGCAGCTTGTATAGGGAGAGTAGAGAGACCCAGTACTTC.